The 5 T cell receptor beta chains reported below all come from one sample, sequenced in a study of cytomegalovirus exposure and HLA in healthy donors. The PCR had 60 Vbeta and 13 Jbeta primers. Sequencing used immunoSEQ multiplex PCR; TCRdb keeps in-frame clones, though not all of them. The sample consists of some 130,000 clones, over 60% of them appearing once. Sequencing input: PBMCs. The source is a male donor in good health and CMV-seropositive.

This clone was observed a handful of times. The V call is TRBV5-1, the J call TRBJ2-2; 12 bases line up with TRBD2. The CDR3 runs 16 residues. Germline V gene data show CDR1 as SGHRS and CDR2 as YFSETQ. The V and J ends lost 4 bases and 4 bases, in that order; junction bases with no gene match: 5. As DNA, the CDR3 is TGCGCCAGCAGCGGGGGACTAGCGGGCCTCACCGGGGAGCTGTTTTTT. This translates into CASSGGLAGLTGELFF.

This chain joins TRBV4-1 and TRBJ2-1; 9 positions agree with TRBD2. This CDR3 region has 15 residues. The V gene end was trimmed by 5 bases and the J gene end by 3 bases; junction bases not matched to a gene: 5. Per the germline V gene, CDR1 is MGHRA and CDR2 is YSYEKL. The CDR3 protein is CASSFLAGYYNEQFF. The DNA of the CDR3 is TGCGCCAGCAGCTTTCTAGCGGGGTACTACAATGAGCAGTTCTTC.

This clone was recorded a few times. This chain uses TRBV5-4 with TRBJ2-1, with D hard to call. Trimming removed 3 bases at V and 9 bases at J, with 13 bases between. Germline V lookup: CDR1 SGHNT, CDR2 YYREEE (reference sequence). This CDR3 region has 13 residues. CDR3: CASSSISGFEQFF. DNA for the CDR3: TGTGCCAGCAGCTCGATATCGGGTTTTGAGCAGTTCTTC.

V usage is TRBV5-4 and J usage is TRBJ2-6; D possibly corresponds to TRBD2 (6 bases). V lost 0 bases to trimming and J lost 0 bases, with 16 bases between them. The CDR3 is 19 amino acids. Germline CDR1 is SGHNT and CDR2 is YYREEE (reference sequence). The CDR3 DNA is TGTGCCAGCAGCTTGGGAGGGAGGATTCCGCTCTCTGGGGCCAACGTCCTGACTTTC. It is translated as CASSLGGRIPLSGANVLTF.

The chain joins TRBV7-6 to TRBJ2-7, with D possibly TRBD2 on 5 matching bases. Per germline, CDR1 SGHVS and CDR2 FNYEAQ. Trimming removed 2 bases from V and 5 bases from J, with 10 bases in between. This CDR3 contains 13 residues. CDR3 bases: TGTGCCAGCAGCTTACGAGGGATCGACGAGCAGTACTTC. Translation: CASSLRGIDEQYF.